The 27 T cell receptor beta chains reported below all come from one sample, sequenced in a study of T-cell memory formation after mild COVID-19. TCRdb used MiXCR to reprocess the 5' RACE reads, holding one entry per CDR3 protein. The repertoire consists of about 290,000 distinct CDR3 sequences, with 15% occurring once and the leading ten covering about a fifth. Sequenced input: PBMCs or a T cell subset sorted from them (not recorded which). The source of these receptors is a man aged 18 to 30 who had mild COVID-19 (a few samples of this study predate the infection). Cell type and time point are not known.

V and J are TRBV25-1 and TRBJ2-3; 7 bases align to TRBD1. CDR1 is MGHDK, CDR2 SYGVNS, per germline. V shed 1 base, J shed 0 bases, and the junction held 4 bases outside the gene matches. The length of the CDR3 is 16 residues. CDR3 DNA: TGTGCCAGCAGTGAATTTACAGGGGCTAGCACAGATACGCAGTATTTT. As protein: CASSEFTGASTDTQYF.

This clonotype was seen a handful of times. J is TRBJ2-3 and V is TRBV7-9; weak D call: TRBD2 (6 bases). V was cut by 7 bases and J by 0 bases, with 14 bases left in between. The CDR3 is made up of 15 amino acids. Germline V gene sequence: CDR1 SEHNR, CDR2 FQNEAQ (reference sequence). The CDR3 DNA reads TGTGCCAGCACCCCCGGGAGCTCTAGCACAGATACGCAGTATTTT. It specifies CASTPGSSSTDTQYF.

The chain couples TRBV5-6 to TRBJ2-7, with no clear D. Germline V lookup: CDR1 SGHDT, CDR2 YYEEEE. The CDR3 loop spans 14 amino acids. The V gene lost 4 bases and the J gene lost 2 bases, with 13 bases spanning the gap. The CDR3 DNA follows: TGTGCCAGCAGCCCTGGTGGGCTGACCTACGAGCAGTACTTC. The encoded protein is CASSPGGLTYEQYF.

V usage is TRBV20-1 and J usage is TRBJ1-4; 8 bases are shared with TRBD1. The germline V gene has CDR1 DFQATT and CDR2 SNEGSKA (reference sequence). The CDR3 is made up of 13 amino acids. V lost 5 bases to trimming and J lost 7 bases; unmatched junction nucleotides: 6. CDR3 sequence: CSAASGTGEKLFF. The CDR3 DNA reads as TGCAGTGCTGCCTCCGGGACAGGTGAAAAACTGTTTTTT.

This clonotype was picked up a small number of times. The rearrangement joins TRBV6-2 or TRBV6-3 to TRBJ2-1; TRBD1 or TRBD2 may be the D gene (7 bases each). The length of the CDR3 is 15 residues. Per germline, CDR1 MNHEY and CDR2 SVGEGT. Trimming took off 5 bases at V and 7 bases at J, with 18 bases between the two ends. CDR3 in DNA: TGTGCCAGCAGTCACAGGGGAGGGACAGTAAATGAGCAGTTCTTC. It specifies CASSHRGGTVNEQFF.

This clonotype was seen a few times. The chain has TRBV9 and TRBJ1-3; the D is unclear. V was trimmed by 0 bases and J by 2 bases, leaving 9 bases between them. CDR1 is SGDLS and CDR2 is YYNGEE in the germline V gene. There are 15 residues in the CDR3. The CDR3 reads CASSVDLGPGNTIYF. The CDR3 nucleotides read TGTGCCAGCAGCGTAGATTTGGGCCCTGGAAACACCATATATTTT.

CDR3: CASSPYTGQGAYGYTF. DNA for the CDR3: TGTGCCAGCAGTCCATATACCGGACAGGGGGCGTATGGCTACACCTTC. The J gene is TRBJ1-2, the V gene TRBV28, with 11 bases that match TRBD1. Germline-derived CDR1 and CDR2 are MDHEN and SYDVKM. Trimming cost V 5 bases and J 5 bases; bases outside gene matches: 10. The CDR3 totals 16 residues.

The chain employs TRBV6-1 and TRBJ1-1; no clear D gene. CDR1 and CDR2 (germline): MNHNS, SASEGT. Trimming took 2 bases from V and 1 from J, leaving 8 bases between them. CDR3 size: 14 residues. In DNA form, the CDR3 reads TGTGCCAGCAGTGAATGGGCAGCGAACACTGAAGCTTTCTTT. This codes for CASSEWAANTEAFF.

The chain employs TRBV11-2 and TRBJ2-5; 7 bases agree with TRBD2. The germline CDR1 and CDR2 sequences are SGHAT and FQNNGV. The CDR3 length is 15 residues. After removal of 4 bases from V and 1 base from J, the junction contained 6 bases not matched to a gene. Here the CDR3 reads CASSSGLTSQETQYF. CDR3 in DNA: TGTGCCAGCAGCTCGGGACTAACGAGCCAAGAGACCCAGTACTTC. The variable domain in full, completed from reference TRBV11-2 and TRBJ2-5, reads EAGVAQSPRYKIIEKRQSVAFWCNPISGHATLYWYQQILGQGPKLLIQFQNNGVVDDSQLPKDRFSAERLKGVDSTLKIQPAKLEDSAVYLCASSSGLTSQETQYFGPGTRLLVL.

J is TRBJ1-1 and V is TRBV20-1, with 9 bases aligning to TRBD1. With V trimmed by 2 bases and J by 12 bases, 13 bases remained unmatched. In germline, CDR1 is DFQATT, CDR2 SNEGSKA (reference sequence). This CDR3 is built from 14 residues. CDR3 bases: TGCAGTGCTAGACCTATACTTGATGGACAGGGGTCTTTCTTT. Its protein product is CSARPILDGQGSFF.

V gene TRBV4-1 combines with J gene TRBJ2-7; TRBD2 matches at 7 bases. Germline-derived CDR1 and CDR2 are MGHRA and YSYEKL. The CDR3 runs 15 residues. V lost 3 bases and J lost 3; bases outside the gene matches: 8. Here the CDR3 reads CASSHPPGGLYEQYF. The CDR3 DNA reads TGCGCCAGCAGCCACCCCCCGGGAGGACTCTACGAGCAGTACTTC.

This clonotype was seen ten or more times. The chain carries TRBV12-3 or TRBV12-4 and TRBJ2-2; D is ambiguous. V dropped 10 bases and J dropped 0 bases, with 12 bases sitting between them. The CDR3 extends over 14 amino acids. CDR3 sequence (DNA): TGTGCCATCCCGGCCCACCCGAACACCGGGGAGCTGTTTTTT. This gives the protein CAIPAHPNTGELFF.

The J gene is TRBJ1-5, the V gene TRBV11-2; D remains unclear. CDR3 length: 17 amino acids. Looked up from germline, CDR1 is SGHAT and CDR2 is FQNNGV. Trimming removed 10 bases at V and 0 bases at J, with 22 bases between. The CDR3 DNA sequence: TGTGCCACTCAAGACATCCGAACCTTCTATAGCAATCAGCCCCAGCATTTT. It encodes CATQDIRTFYSNQPQHF.

This clonotype was counted between two and nine times. This chain joins TRBV6-2 or TRBV6-3 and TRBJ1-6; TRBD1 matches 7 bases. The J segment lost 6 bases and the V segment lost 8 bases, leaving 10 bases of the junction unmatched. CDR1 is MNHEY, CDR2 SVGEGT, per germline. The length of the CDR3 is 15 residues. CDR3 in amino acids: CASHSRRQGNSPLHF. The CDR3 coding sequence is TGTGCCAGCCACTCCCGGAGACAGGGTAATTCACCCCTCCACTTT.

This clonotype occurred a few times. The chain combines TRBV2 with TRBJ1-2; D is possibly TRBD1 (5 bases). Germline V gene lookup returns CDR1 SNHLY and CDR2 FYNNEI. This CDR3 region has 13 residues. The V gene lost 8 bases and the J gene lost 3 bases, with 13 bases spanning the gap. CDR3 nucleotide sequence: TGTGCCAGCGTAAAGGAAGGGGACTATGGCTACACCTTC. Amino acids: CASVKEGDYGYTF. The full variable domain, completed using reference TRBV2 and TRBJ1-2, is EPEVTQTPSHQVTQMGQEVILRCVPISNHLYFYWYRQILGQKVEFLVSFYNNEISEKSEIFDDQFSVERPDGSNFTLKIRSTKLEDSAMYFCASVKEGDYGYTFGSGTRLTVV.

This clonotype was found many times. The gene calls are TRBV7-2 and TRBJ2-3, with D unclear. V dropped 5 bases and J dropped 0 bases, with 9 bases sitting between them. This CDR3 is built from 14 residues. CDR1 is SGHTA and CDR2 is FQGNSA in the germline V gene. CDR3 in DNA: TGTGCCAGCAGCCTGACCATGAGCACAGATACGCAGTATTTT. It specifies CASSLTMSTDTQYF.

This clonotype was counted between two and nine times. The chain is built from TRBV5-1 and TRBJ2-5; possibly TRBD1 or TRBD2 for D (5 bases each). The germline V and J ends were trimmed by 4 bases and 1 base, with 8 bases remaining between them. The CDR3 length is 13 residues. Germline values: CDR1 SGHRS, CDR2 YFSETQ. The CDR3 nucleotides read TGCGCCAGCAGCGACGGGACCCAAGAGACCCAGTACTTC. Its translation is CASSDGTQETQYF.

The chain is built from TRBV9 and TRBJ2-3; 9 nucleotides agree with TRBD1. Germline loops: CDR1 SGDLS, CDR2 YYNGEE. The V and J ends lost 4 bases and 5 bases, in that order; junction bases with no gene match: 5. The CDR3 is 14 residues long. CDR3 nucleotides: TGTGCCAGCAGCCGAACAGGGGGCAGAGATACGCAGTATTTT. It is translated as CASSRTGGRDTQYF.

This clonotype was detected a few times. The chain joins TRBV9 to TRBJ2-3; a weak D match, TRBD2 (5 bases). The germline CDR1 and CDR2 sequences are SGDLS and YYNGEE. V shed 0 bases and J shed 4 bases, with 15 bases lying between them. There are 16 residues in the CDR3. The CDR3 DNA reads as TGTGCCAGCAGCGTAGAGACGGGGAAAAAGGCAGATACGCAGTATTTT. Protein: CASSVETGKKADTQYF.

This clonotype has just a few counts. The rearrangement links TRBV12-3 or TRBV12-4 to TRBJ2-4, with D hard to call. Deletions cut 9 bases from V and 9 bases from J, with 12 bases between. The CDR3 extends over 11 amino acids. The CDR3 nucleotides read TGTGCCAGTACAGTTATGGGCATTCAGTACTTC. Amino acid sequence: CASTVMGIQYF.

This clonotype was counted at least ten times. V gene TRBV7-9 combines with J gene TRBJ2-7; tentative D call: TRBD1 (6 bases). This CDR3 is built from 13 residues. The V gene lost 6 bases and the J gene lost 2 bases, with 11 bases spanning the gap. Germline-derived CDR1 and CDR2 are SEHNR and FQNEAQ (reference sequence). The CDR3 loop reads CASSTGTPYEQYF. DNA for the CDR3: TGTGCCAGCAGTACCGGGACACCCTACGAGCAGTACTTC.

In this sample, this clonotype turned up many times. The V call is TRBV3-1, the J call TRBJ2-7; possibly TRBD2 for D (6 bases). Germline V gives CDR1 LGHDT, CDR2 YNNKEL (reference sequence). This CDR3 region has 13 residues. V was shortened by 4 bases and J by 4 bases, with 11 bases between the two germline ends. CDR3 sequence: CASSLGGRYEQYF. In DNA, the CDR3 is TGTGCCAGCAGCCTTGGGGGGAGGTACGAGCAGTACTTC.

This clonotype was counted at least ten times. The CDR3 bases are TGCGCCAGCAGCTTGGTGGGTTTTGAGCAGTTCTTC. Translating it yields CASSLVGFEQFF. The chain combines TRBV5-1 with TRBJ2-1; D is ambiguous. Germline CDR1 is SGHRS and CDR2 is YFSETQ. Trimming left V 0 bases short and J 9 bases short, with 7 bases between. The CDR3 consists of 12 residues.

The V call is TRBV4-3, the J call TRBJ2-5, with 8 nucleotides matching TRBD2. The CDR3 loop spans 17 amino acids. CDR1 and CDR2 (germline): LGHNA, YSLEER. J was trimmed by 5 bases and V by 0 bases; bases with no gene match: 11. This CDR3 reads CASSQDQYGGAGETQYF. DNA for the CDR3: TGCGCCAGCAGCCAAGATCAGTACGGGGGGGCGGGGGAGACCCAGTACTTC.

This clonotype was detected only a few times. CDR3 in amino acids: CASSSFRAGGSTYGYTF. CDR3 nucleotides: TGTGCCAGCAGCTCGTTCCGTGCGGGAGGCTCGACCTATGGCTACACCTTC. The chain combines TRBV11-2 with TRBJ1-2, with unresolved D. Germline-derived CDR1 and CDR2 are SGHAT and FQNNGV. The CDR3 loop spans 17 amino acids. The ends were cut back, 4 bases at V and 4 bases at J, with 22 bases in the middle.

In this sample, this clonotype turned up a few times. V is TRBV20-1 and J is TRBJ2-7; 13 bases are a match to TRBD2. The CDR3 totals 13 residues. Germline CDR1 and CDR2: DFQATT and SNEGSKA (reference sequence). V lost 6 bases and J lost 2; bases outside the gene matches: 1. The CDR3 bases are TGCAGTGCCACTAGCGGGGGGGCCTACGAGCAGTACGTC. Protein product: CSATSGGAYEQYV.

This chain connects TRBV7-9 to TRBJ2-6; D is possibly TRBD1 (7 bases). CDR1 and CDR2 from the germline V gene are SEHNR and FQNEAQ (reference sequence). V lost 4 bases and J lost 4, with 11 bases in between. This CDR3 has 15 residues. CDR3 bases: TGTGCCAGCAGCTCCCAGGGGGGAGGGGCCAACGTCCTGACTTTC. Its translation: CASSSQGGGANVLTF.